A single sample gave rise to the 31 T cell receptor beta chains below, sequenced in a study of spatial heterogeneity in lung cancer (dated by TCRdb to the late 2010s). Study-wide findings and limitations: A correlation was observed between the number of expanded intratumoral alpha and beta TCRs and the tumor nonsynonymous mutation count.

Receptors were amplified or captured by 5' RACE. Sequencing used a NextSeq 500. The public reads were quality trimmed at Q25 with fastp and then assembled into clones with MiXCR by TCRdb, keeping productive beta chains. Identical CDR3 protein sequences are pooled into one entry, listed with their most common genes and DNA. The sample table lists 15,000 to 20,000 distinct CDR3 sequences, 7.5% of them with a count of one. Roughly 25% of the sample is held by the ten biggest clonotypes. The antigens these receptors bind are not known. In the paper's terms, the time point label means: sample taken at primary tumor resection. Material: lung tumor tissue, obtained at surgery. Receptors originate from a male donor with early-stage non-small cell lung cancer.

In its sample, this clonotype was seen many times. This chain uses TRBV7-2 with TRBJ2-5; possible D gene TRBD1, 6 bases. The germline V gene encodes CDR1 SGHTA and CDR2 FQGNSA. The CDR3 runs to 14 residues. Trimming stripped 3 bases from V and 2 bases from J, with 10 bases between. The CDR3 loop reads CASSFLTGQETQYF. The CDR3 coding sequence is TGTGCCAGCAGCTTTTTGACAGGACAAGAGACCCAGTACTTC.

This clonotype was detected a few times. The chain is built from TRBV12-3 or TRBV12-4 and TRBJ1-4, with unresolved D. V gave up 3 bases and J gave up 4 bases, with 6 bases separating them. This CDR3 has 13 amino acids. CDR3 DNA sequence: TGTGCCAGCAGTTTCCGGAATAATGAAAAACTGTTTTTT. Its protein is CASSFRNNEKLFF.

By sample fraction, this clonotype is medium-sized. CDR3 region: CASSFKEGGEQFF. CDR3 nucleotide sequence: TGTGCCAGCAGCTTTAAGGAAGGGGGTGAGCAGTTCTTC. This chain connects TRBV7-9 to TRBJ2-1, with D possibly matching TRBD1 (6 bases). CDR1 SEHNR and CDR2 FQNEAQ come from the germline V gene (reference sequence). The CDR3 totals 13 residues. The ends were cut back, 3 bases at V and 9 bases at J, with 12 bases in the middle.

This clonotype has ten or more counts. CDR3 nucleotides: TGTGCCAGCAGCTCGACAGGGGGTCGGGGCAATCAGCCCCAGCATTTT. This sequence encodes CASSSTGGRGNQPQHF. The chain uses TRBV28 and TRBJ1-5; TRBD1 aligns across 9 bases. There are 16 residues in the CDR3. Looked up from germline, CDR1 is MDHEN and CDR2 is SYDVKM. V trimming: 6 bases; J trimming: 2 bases; junction bases outside the gene matches: 8.

This clonotype came up many times. This chain joins TRBV12-3 or TRBV12-4 and TRBJ2-3; TRBD2 aligns across 12 bases. V lost 0 bases to trimming and J lost 12 bases; unmatched junction nucleotides: 7. The CDR3 consists of 15 residues. CDR3 bases: TGTGCCAGCAGTTTAGCGCGTCTAGCGGGGGGGTCTCAGTATTTT. Translating gives CASSLARLAGGSQYF.

In its sample, this clonotype was seen a few times. The chain couples TRBV7-2 to TRBJ2-3; TRBD2 matches at 10 bases. This CDR3 has 16 amino acids. Trimming removed 5 bases from V and 5 bases from J; junction bases left unmatched: 10. Germline V gives CDR1 SGHTA, CDR2 FQGNSA. CDR3: CASSQGEAGGLDTQYF. CDR3 sequence (DNA): TGTGCCAGCAGCCAAGGGGAAGCGGGGGGGCTAGATACGCAGTATTTT.

This clonotype was counted many times. The chain employs TRBV3-1 and TRBJ1-1, with D tentatively TRBD1 (5 bases). The CDR3 totals 14 residues. The ends were cut back, 1 base at V and 4 bases at J, with 10 bases in the middle. CDR1 LGHDT and CDR2 YNNKEL come from the germline V gene (reference sequence). The CDR3 DNA sequence: TGTGCCAGCAGCCAAGGGGGCGCCGGCACTGAAGCTTTCTTT. Translating gives CASSQGGAGTEAFF.

The sample holds one count of this clonotype. This chain connects TRBV5-5 to TRBJ1-2; 9 nucleotides line up with TRBD1. Losses at the gene ends were 0 bases for V and 6 bases for J; bases not matched to a gene: 3. Germline CDR1 SGHKS, CDR2 YYEKEE (reference sequence). The CDR3 consists of 14 residues. CDR3: CASSLEGQGHGYTF. The DNA of the CDR3 is TGTGCCAGCAGCTTGGAGGGACAGGGTCATGGCTACACCTTC.

This clonotype was picked up many times. The V gene is TRBV28, the J gene TRBJ2-7; D perhaps matches TRBD1 (6 bases). The CDR3 runs 14 residues. CDR1 and CDR2 (germline): MDHEN, SYDVKM. The V and J ends lost 6 bases and 2 bases respectively, with 14 bases between them. The CDR3 is CASSRTVRAYEQYF. The CDR3 region has the DNA TGTGCCAGCAGCCGGACAGTTAGAGCCTACGAGCAGTACTTC.

The gene calls are TRBV5-1 and TRBJ2-6; D uncertain. V was pared by 0 bases and J by 4 bases, with 8 bases between. The germline V gene has CDR1 SGHRS and CDR2 YFSETQ. The CDR3 has 15 amino acids. The CDR3 is CASSLVLSGANVLTF. CDR3 DNA: TGCGCCAGCAGCTTGGTTCTGTCGGGGGCCAACGTCCTGACTTTC.

This clonotype appeared many times. The gene calls are TRBV28 and TRBJ1-6; D unresolved. The V end was cut by 6 bases, the J end by 9 bases, with 9 bases between. The CDR3 spans 12 residues. Germline V gene sequence: CDR1 MDHEN, CDR2 SYDVKM. The CDR3 region has the DNA TGTGCCAGCAGAGAGAGTGCTTCACCCCTCCACTTT. It yields the protein CASRESASPLHF.

This clonotype was seen a few times. V usage is TRBV3-1 and J usage is TRBJ2-1, with 16 bases identical to TRBD2. With V trimmed by 5 bases and J by 10 bases, 5 bases remained unmatched. From germline, CDR1 is LGHDT and CDR2 YNNKEL (reference sequence). The CDR3 consists of 15 residues. The CDR3 DNA is TGTGCCAGCAGCTTGGGACTAGCGGGGGGGACAGAGCAGTTCTTC. Amino acid sequence: CASSLGLAGGTEQFF.

In DNA, the CDR3 is TGTGCCAGCAGCTCCTTAGGCACTGAAGCTTTCTTT. This gives the protein CASSSLGTEAFF. The V gene is TRBV27, the J gene TRBJ1-1; D is unclear. The CDR3 has 12 amino acids. Germline V gene sequence: CDR1 MNHEY, CDR2 SMNVEV (reference sequence). V was clipped by 6 bases and J by 4 bases, with 9 bases between them.

This clonotype was seen repeatedly, ten times or more. In DNA, the CDR3 is TGTGCCAGCAGTTTAGCGGGACAGAAGAACACTGAAGCTTTCTTT. Translation: CASSLAGQKNTEAFF. The V gene is TRBV12-3 or TRBV12-4, the J gene TRBJ1-1, with 7 bases that match TRBD1. CDR3 length: 15 amino acids. J lost 1 base, V lost 0 bases, and 2 bases had no gene match.

This clonotype came up many times. The V and J genes are TRBV27 and TRBJ2-7, with 8 bases lining up with TRBD1. Germline loops: CDR1 MNHEY, CDR2 SMNVEV (reference sequence). The CDR3 runs 13 residues. Trimming at V came to 4 bases and at J to 4 bases, leaving 3 bases not matched to a gene. The CDR3, as DNA: TGTGCCAGCAGTTATGGACAGGGTTACGAGCAGTACTTC. Encoded protein: CASSYGQGYEQYF.

J is TRBJ2-7 and V is TRBV5-4; 8 nucleotides agree with TRBD1. CDR1 and CDR2 (germline): SGHNT, YYREEE (reference sequence). CDR3 size: 15 residues. The trim removed 2 bases at V and 4 bases at J, leaving 8 bases unmatched. CDR3 region: CASSFGQGSMYEQYF. The CDR3 region has the DNA TGTGCCAGCAGCTTCGGACAGGGTAGCATGTACGAGCAGTACTTC.

This clonotype is labeled as medium-sized. The chain uses TRBV20-1 and TRBJ1-1; D might be TRBD1 (5 bases). V was clipped by 6 bases and J by 6 bases, with 17 bases between them. The CDR3 runs 13 residues. CDR1 is DFQATT, CDR2 SNEGSKA, per germline (reference sequence). CDR3 DNA: TGCAGTGCAGGCGGGGGAGGTTTCGCTGAAGCTTTCTTT. Amino acids: CSAGGGGFAEAFF.

In the case of this clonotype: A much larger clonotype is one base distant, so this may be a read error. This chain links TRBV2 with TRBJ2-1, with D possibly TRBD2 on 8 matching bases. The CDR3 spans 18 residues. Germline CDR1 and CDR2: SNHLY and FYNNEI. With 6 bases removed from V and 6 bases from J, the gap between germline ends came to 27 bases. Here the CDR3 reads CASRYWTSRGAMPNEQFF. Here the CDR3 DNA reads TGTGCCAGCAGATACTGGACTAGCAGGGGGGCCATGCCCAATGAGCAGTTCTTC.

This clonotype has only a few counts. The rearrangement uses TRBV7-9 and TRBJ2-1; D possibly corresponds to TRBD2 (6 bases). Germline V gives CDR1 SEHNR, CDR2 FQNEAQ (reference sequence). The ends were cut back, 5 bases at V and 7 bases at J, with 21 bases in the middle. The length of the CDR3 is 16 residues. CDR3 sequence reads: CASSLSGGASGNEQFF. CDR3 DNA: TGTGCCAGCAGCCTCTCAGGCGGGGCCTCAGGAAATGAGCAGTTCTTC.

There are many counts of this clonotype. The chain joins TRBV2 to TRBJ2-2; D gene uncertain. Trimming removed 2 bases from V and 7 bases from J, with 8 bases in between. The CDR3 is 13 amino acids. From germline, CDR1 is SNHLY and CDR2 FYNNEI. The CDR3 here is CASSERTIGELFF. The CDR3 DNA is TGTGCCAGCAGTGAAAGGACCATCGGGGAGCTGTTTTTT.

The rearrangement links TRBV7-3 to TRBJ2-3; 8 bases line up with TRBD2. CDR3 length: 15 amino acids. J was trimmed by 4 bases and V by 5 bases; bases with no gene match: 8. Germline CDR1 reads SGHTA; CDR2 reads FQGTGA. In DNA form, the CDR3 reads TGTGCCAGCAGCCAAGGGACGGGGGGGTCAGATACGCAGTATTTT. Amino acids: CASSQGTGGSDTQYF. Variable domain in full (rest from reference TRBV7-3 and TRBJ2-3): GAGVSQTPSNKVTEKGKYVELRCDPISGHTALYWYRQSLGQGPEFLIYFQGTGAADDSGLPNDRFFAVRPEGSVSTLKIQRTERGDSAVYLCASSQGTGGSDTQYFGPGTRLTVL.

This clonotype was seen at least ten times. This rearrangement joins TRBV3-1 to TRBJ1-3, with D possibly matching TRBD1 (6 bases). This CDR3 has 13 residues. The V gene lost 10 bases and the J gene lost 4 bases, with 14 bases spanning the gap. The germline CDR1 and CDR2 sequences are LGHDT and YNNKEL (reference sequence). The CDR3 DNA follows: TGTGCCACTGGAGGGGGGGGAGGAAACACCATATATTTT. It translates to CATGGGGGNTIYF.

This clonotype was observed many times. V and J are TRBV20-1 and TRBJ1-6; unclear D gene. Germline CDR1 reads DFQATT; CDR2 reads SNEGSKA (reference sequence). V was clipped by 3 bases and J by 10 bases, with 16 bases between them. This CDR3 region has 14 residues. The CDR3 protein is CSASPRHQSSPLHF. CDR3 DNA: TGCAGTGCTAGTCCGAGACATCAGTCCTCACCCCTCCACTTT.

This clonotype is deemed medium-sized (0.01 to 0.1%). The chain has TRBV12-3 or TRBV12-4 and TRBJ2-7, with 13 positions matching TRBD2. The J segment lost 2 bases and the V segment lost 3 bases, leaving 1 base of the junction unmatched. The CDR3 loop spans 15 amino acids. Here the CDR3 reads CASSLTSGGTYEQYF. The DNA for the CDR3 is TGTGCCAGCAGTTTGACTAGCGGGGGGACCTACGAGCAGTACTTC.

A few counts support this clonotype. CDR3 residues: CASTGLAGGNEQFF. DNA of the CDR3: TGTGCCAGCACGGGACTAGCGGGGGGTAATGAGCAGTTCTTC. This sequence joins TRBV6-5 and TRBJ2-1; 15 nucleotides match TRBD2. The germline CDR1 and CDR2 sequences are MNHEY and SVGAGI. Germline trimming cut 7 bases from V and 7 bases from J; bases unmatched to any gene: 2. CDR3 length: 14 amino acids.

Many counts were recorded for this clonotype. In DNA, the CDR3 is TGCAGCGTTGGGGGACAGGGGGGGAACACTGAAGCTTTCTTT. This sequence encodes CSVGGQGGNTEAFF. The V and J genes are TRBV29-1 and TRBJ1-1; 11 bases map to TRBD1. Trimming took 4 bases from V and 1 from J; bases not matched to a gene: 2. This CDR3 spans 14 amino acids. Per the germline V gene, CDR1 is SQVTM and CDR2 is ANQGSEA.

This clonotype was counted ten times or more. The chain recombines TRBV4-2 with TRBJ2-7, with TRBD2 identical over 13 bases. The CDR3 has 19 amino acids. Germline trimming cut 3 bases from V and 4 bases from J; bases unmatched to any gene: 15. Germline loops: CDR1 LGHNA, CDR2 YNFKEQ. CDR3 coding DNA: TGTGCCAGCAGCCAGACCCCGGGACTAGCGGGGAAGGGGCTTTACGAGCAGTACTTC. Amino acid sequence: CASSQTPGLAGKGLYEQYF.

A few counts support this clonotype. V and J are TRBV21-1 and TRBJ1-5. TRBV21-1 is labeled a pseudogene. This CDR3 has 16 residues. CDR3 DNA: TGTGCCAGCAGCAAGGGGAGAAAGTATAGCAATCAGCCCCAGCATTTT. It codes for CASSKGRKYSNQPQHF.

By sample fraction, this clonotype is medium-sized. This rearrangement joins TRBV10-3 to TRBJ1-3, with D possibly TRBD1 on 5 matching bases. The germline gives CDR1 ENHRY, CDR2 SYGVKD. Trimming took off 8 bases at V and 0 bases at J, with 14 bases between the two ends. This CDR3 is 15 amino acids long. In nucleotides, the CDR3 is TGTGCCATCCGACCGGACACAAGCTCTGGAAACACCATATATTTT. Translation: CAIRPDTSSGNTIYF.

The sample holds a few counts of this clonotype. The chain carries TRBV5-1 and TRBJ2-5; 13 positions agree with TRBD2. V gave up 4 bases and J gave up 4 bases; unmatched junction bases: 4. Germline-derived CDR1 and CDR2 are SGHRS and YFSETQ. This CDR3 contains 15 residues. This CDR3 is CASSPGLAGRETQYF. DNA for the CDR3: TGCGCCAGCAGCCCGGGACTAGCGGGAAGAGAGACCCAGTACTTC.

The rearrangement links TRBV30 to TRBJ2-2; perhaps TRBD1 as D (5 bases). V was cut by 6 bases and J by 5 bases, with 13 bases left in between. CDR1 is GTSNPN, CDR2 SVGIG, per germline (reference sequence). The CDR3 consists of 13 residues. The CDR3 reads CACLGKGTGELFF. CDR3 in DNA: TGTGCCTGTCTAGGGAAGGGGACCGGGGAGCTGTTTTTT. The variable domain in full, completed from reference TRBV30 and TRBJ2-2, reads SQTIHQWPATLVQPVGSPLSLECTVEGTSNPNLYWYRQAAGRGLQLLFYSVGIGQISSEVPQNLSASRPQDRQFILSSKKLLLSDSGFYLCACLGKGTGELFFGEGSRLTVL.